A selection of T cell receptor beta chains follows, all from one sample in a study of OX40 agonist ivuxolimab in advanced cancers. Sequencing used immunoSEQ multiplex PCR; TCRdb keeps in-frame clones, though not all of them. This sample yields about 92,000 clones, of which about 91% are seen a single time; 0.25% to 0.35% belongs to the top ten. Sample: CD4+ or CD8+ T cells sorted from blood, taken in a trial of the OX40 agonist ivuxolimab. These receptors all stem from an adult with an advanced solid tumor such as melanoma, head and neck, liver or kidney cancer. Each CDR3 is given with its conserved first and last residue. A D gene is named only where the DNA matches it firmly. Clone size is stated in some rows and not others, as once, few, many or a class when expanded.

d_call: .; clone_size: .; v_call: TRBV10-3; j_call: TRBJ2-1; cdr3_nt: TGTGCCATCAGTGAGTTGGAGTCTTCTGAGCAGTTCTTC; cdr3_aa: CAISELESSEQFF
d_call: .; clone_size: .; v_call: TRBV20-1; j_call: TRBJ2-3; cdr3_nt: TGCAGTGCTAGAGTTCAGGATACGCAGTATTTT; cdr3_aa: CSARVQDTQYF
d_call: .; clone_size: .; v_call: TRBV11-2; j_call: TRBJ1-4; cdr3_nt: TGTGCCAGCAGCCCTAGTGGGGAAAAACTGTTTTTT; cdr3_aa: CASSPSGEKLFF
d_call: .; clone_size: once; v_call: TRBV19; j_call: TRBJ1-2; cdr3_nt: TGTGCCAGTAACCCCGTTCCGGGTATGGGCTACACCTTC; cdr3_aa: CASNPVPGMGYTF
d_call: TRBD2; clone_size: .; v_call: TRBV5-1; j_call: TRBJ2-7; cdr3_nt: TGCGCCAGCAGCTTGCGGGCTAGCGGGAGCGGGCAGTACTTC; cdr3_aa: CASSLRASGSGQYF
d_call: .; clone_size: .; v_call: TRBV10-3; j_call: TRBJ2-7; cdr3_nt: TGTGCCATCAGTGATCGCGGGGCGGCTACCTACGAGCAGTACTTC; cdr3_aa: CAISDRGAATYEQYF
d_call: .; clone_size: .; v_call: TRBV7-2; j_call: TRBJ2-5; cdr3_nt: TGTGCCAGCAGCCCTCCGGGTCGCCACCAAGAGACCCAGTACTTC; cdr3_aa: CASSPPGRHQETQYF
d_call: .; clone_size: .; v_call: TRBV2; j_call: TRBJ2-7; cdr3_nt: TGTGCCAGCAGTGAACCGGGACGCCTTTCCTACGAGCAGTACTTC; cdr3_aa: CASSEPGRLSYEQYF
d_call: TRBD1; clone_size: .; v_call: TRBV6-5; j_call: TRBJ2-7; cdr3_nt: TGTGCCAGCAGCTTCGACAGGGGGCCTGTCTACGAGCAGTACTTC; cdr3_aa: CASSFDRGPVYEQYF
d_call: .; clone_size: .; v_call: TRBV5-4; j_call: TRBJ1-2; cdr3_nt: TGTGCCAGCAGCTTGTTCGGGGCCCCTCGGTATGGCTACACCTTC; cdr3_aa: CASSLFGAPRYGYTF
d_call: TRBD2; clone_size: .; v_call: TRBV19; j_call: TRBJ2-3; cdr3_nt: TGTGCCAGTAGTATAGCCCCGTCCAGCGGGAGAGGTAATACGCAGTATTTT; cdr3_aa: CASSIAPSSGRGNTQYF
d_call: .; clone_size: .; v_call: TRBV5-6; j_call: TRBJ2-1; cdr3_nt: TGTGCCAGCAGCTTAGACAGGTCTAATGAGCAGTTCTTC; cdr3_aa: CASSLDRSNEQFF
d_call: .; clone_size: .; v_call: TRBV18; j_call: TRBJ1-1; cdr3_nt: TGTGCCAGCTCACCACCGTCGGTGAACACTGAAGCTTTCTTT; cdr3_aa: CASSPPSVNTEAFF
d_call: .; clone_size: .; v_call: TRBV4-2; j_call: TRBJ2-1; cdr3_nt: TGTGCCAGCAGCCATGATACCGGGAGCTCCTACAATGAGCAGTTCTTC; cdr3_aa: CASSHDTGSSYNEQFF
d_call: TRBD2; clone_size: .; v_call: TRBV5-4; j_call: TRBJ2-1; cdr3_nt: TGTGCCAGCAGCAGTAGCGGGAGCTCCTACAATGAGCAGTTCTTC; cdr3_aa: CASSSSGSSYNEQFF